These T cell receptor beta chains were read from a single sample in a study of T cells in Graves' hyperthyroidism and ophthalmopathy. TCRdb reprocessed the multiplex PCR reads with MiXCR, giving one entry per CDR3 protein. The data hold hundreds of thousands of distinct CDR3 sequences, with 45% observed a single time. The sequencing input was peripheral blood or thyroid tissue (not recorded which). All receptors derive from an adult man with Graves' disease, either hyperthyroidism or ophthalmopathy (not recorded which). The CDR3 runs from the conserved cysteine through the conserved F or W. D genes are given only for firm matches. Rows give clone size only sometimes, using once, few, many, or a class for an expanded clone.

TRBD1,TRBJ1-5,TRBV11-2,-,CASSSTGMDQPQHF,TGTGCCAGCAGCTCGACAGGGATGGATCAGCCCCAGCATTTT
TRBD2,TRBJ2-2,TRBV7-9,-,CASSSPSGTNTGELFF,TGTGCCAGCAGCTCCCCTAGCGGTACGAACACCGGGGAGCTGTTTTTT
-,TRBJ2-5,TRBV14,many,CASSQGGAGQETQYF,TGTGCCAGCAGCCAAGGCGGAGCAGGACAAGAGACCCAGTACTTC
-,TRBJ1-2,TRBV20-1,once,CSAREVANYGYTF,TGCAGTGCTAGAGAGGTCGCAAACTATGGCTACACCTTC
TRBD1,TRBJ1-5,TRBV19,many,CASRKGAGGNQPQHF,TGTGCCAGTAGGAAGGGGGCAGGTGGCAATCAGCCCCAGCATTTT
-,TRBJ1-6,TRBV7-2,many,CASSLGPGPNSPLHF,TGTGCCAGCAGCTTAGGGCCAGGCCCGAATTCACCCCTCCACTTT
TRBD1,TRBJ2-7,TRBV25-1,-,CASSGTGGNEQYF,TGTGCCAGCAGTGGGACAGGGGGTAACGAGCAGTACTTC
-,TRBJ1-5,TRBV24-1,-,CATSARGGATNQPQHF,TGTGCCACCAGTGCTAGAGGGGGAGCGACCAATCAGCCCCAGCATTTT
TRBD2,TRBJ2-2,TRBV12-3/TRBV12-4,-,CASSFGGRDTGELFF,TGTGCCAGCAGTTTCGGGGGGAGGGACACCGGGGAGCTGTTTTTT
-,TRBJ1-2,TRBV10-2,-,CAASEGAGYGYTF,TGTGCCGCCTCGGAAGGGGCGGGCTATGGCTACACCTTC
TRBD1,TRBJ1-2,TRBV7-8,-,CASSSAVTGGWGGYTF,TGTGCCAGCAGCTCCGCCGTGACAGGGGGCTGGGGTGGCTACACCTTC
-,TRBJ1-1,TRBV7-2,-,CASSPRQVAGTEAFF,TGTGCCAGCAGCCCCCGACAGGTTGCGGGCACTGAAGCTTTCTTT
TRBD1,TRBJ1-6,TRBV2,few,CASSERTGSTTGSPLHF,TGTGCCAGCAGTGAACGGACAGGATCCACTACCGGATCACCCCTCCACTTT
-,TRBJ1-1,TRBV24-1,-,CATSDSTAAEAFF,TGTGCCACCAGTGATTCGACCGCGGCCGAAGCTTTCTTT
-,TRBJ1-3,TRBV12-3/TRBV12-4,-,CASSSRPGAAGNTIYF,TGTGCCAGCAGTTCCCGCCCCGGGGCAGCGGGAAACACCATATATTTT
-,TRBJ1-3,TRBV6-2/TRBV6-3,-,CASSYSATSGNTIYF,TGTGCCAGCAGTTACTCGGCCACCTCTGGAAACACCATATATTTT
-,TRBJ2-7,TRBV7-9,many,CASSFDRDEQYF,TGTGCCAGCAGCTTCGACCGTGACGAGCAGTACTTC
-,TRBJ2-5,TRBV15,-,CATSSPGEGRRRGGGTQYF,TGTGCCACCAGCAGCCCAGGAGAGGGACGGCGGAGGGGGGGTGGAACCCAGTACTTC
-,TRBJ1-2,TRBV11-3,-,CASSQDSGGYTF,TGTGCCAGCAGCCAAGACTCTGGGGGCTACACCTTC
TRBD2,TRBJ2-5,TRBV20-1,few,CSAHSGVEETQYF,TGCAGTGCTCATAGCGGGGTAGAAGAGACCCAGTACTTC
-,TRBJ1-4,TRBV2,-,CARWGREKLFF,TGTGCCAGGTGGGGGCGGGAAAAACTGTTTTTT
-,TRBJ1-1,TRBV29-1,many,CSVEQGRIEAFF,TGCAGCGTTGAACAGGGTCGAATTGAAGCTTTCTTT
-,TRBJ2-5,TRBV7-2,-,CASSRPAGTQYF,TGTGCCAGCAGCCGCCCGGCCGGGACCCAGTACTTC
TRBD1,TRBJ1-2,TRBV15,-,CATSRDRFGQGNYGYTF,TGTGCCACCAGCAGAGATCGATTTGGACAGGGGAACTATGGCTACACCTTC
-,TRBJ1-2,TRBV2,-,CASPGVGNYGYTF,TGTGCCAGCCCCGGGGTGGGGAACTATGGCTACACCTTC
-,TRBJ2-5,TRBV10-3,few,CASLPRDDQETQYF,TGTGCCAGCCTTCCCCGGGACGACCAAGAGACCCAGTACTTC
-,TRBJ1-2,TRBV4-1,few,CASSQDSSGVRYGYTF,TGCGCCAGCAGCCAAGATTCTTCAGGGGTTCGCTATGGCTACACCTTC
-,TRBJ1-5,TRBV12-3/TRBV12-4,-,CASSLREHQPQHF,TGTGCCAGCAGCTTAAGAGAACATCAGCCCCAGCATTTT
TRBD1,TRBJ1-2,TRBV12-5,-,CASEFGTGSYGYTF,TGTGCTAGTGAATTCGGGACAGGTTCCTATGGCTACACCTTC
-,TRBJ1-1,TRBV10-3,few,CASTGHGNTEAFF,TGTGCCAGCACGGGGCACGGGAACACTGAAGCTTTCTTT
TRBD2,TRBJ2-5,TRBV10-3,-,CAISEASGPPETQYF,TGTGCCATCAGTGAAGCTAGCGGTCCTCCGGAGACCCAGTACTTC
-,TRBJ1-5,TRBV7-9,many,CASSLVGGHGNQPQHF,TGTGCCAGCAGCTTAGTTGGGGGTCATGGCAATCAGCCCCAGCATTTT
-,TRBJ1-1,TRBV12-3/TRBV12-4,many,CASSFAGNTEAFF,TGTGCCAGCAGTTTCGCAGGAAACACTGAAGCTTTCTTT
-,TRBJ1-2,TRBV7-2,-,CASSQGVRVNYGYTF,TGTGCCAGCAGCCAAGGGGTCAGGGTGAACTATGGCTACACCTTC
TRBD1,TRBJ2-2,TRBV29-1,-,CSVETGTGNTGELFF,TGCAGCGTGGAAACCGGGACAGGGAACACCGGGGAGCTGTTTTTT
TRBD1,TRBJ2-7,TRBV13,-,CASRDTGGAYEQYF,TGTGCCAGCAGAGACACAGGGGGCGCTTACGAGCAGTACTTC
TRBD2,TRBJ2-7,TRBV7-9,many,CASSWTGLAGTGEQYF,TGCGCCAGCAGCTGGACGGGACTAGCGGGAACTGGAGAGCAGTACTTC
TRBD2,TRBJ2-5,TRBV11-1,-,CASSPSGTVQETQYF,TGTGCCAGCAGCCCTAGCGGGACGGTCCAAGAGACCCAGTACTTC
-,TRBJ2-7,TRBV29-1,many,CSAQRDGYEQYF,TGCAGCGCCCAAAGGGACGGCTACGAGCAGTACTTC
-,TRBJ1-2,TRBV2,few,CASSDGLGNGYTF,TGTGCCAGCAGTGATGGTTTGGGCAACGGCTACACCTTC
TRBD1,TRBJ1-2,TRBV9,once,CASSPRQGHGYTF,TGTGCCAGCAGCCCCAGACAGGGGCATGGCTACACCTTC
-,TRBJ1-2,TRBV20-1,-,CSASPGQLYTF,TGCAGTGCTAGTCCCGGACAACTCTACACCTTC
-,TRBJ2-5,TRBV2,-,CASMASGMKTQYF,TGTGCCAGCATGGCGTCCGGGATGAAGACCCAGTACTTC
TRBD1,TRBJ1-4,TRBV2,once,CASSEGQGDRGEKLFF,TGTGCCAGCAGTGAGGGACAGGGGGACAGGGGTGAAAAACTGTTTTTT
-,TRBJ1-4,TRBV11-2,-,CASSSGINEKLFF,TGTGCCAGCAGCTCAGGGATTAATGAAAAACTGTTTTTT
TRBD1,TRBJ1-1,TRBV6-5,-,CASSYYGAGQKGTEAFF,TGTGCCAGCAGTTACTATGGGGCGGGACAGAAGGGGACTGAAGCTTTCTTT
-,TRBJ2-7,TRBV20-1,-,CSTQLVFGREQYF,TGCAGTACACAACTAGTTTTCGGACGCGAGCAGTACTTC
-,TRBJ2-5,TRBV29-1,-,CSLDPTTTKETQYF,TGCAGCTTAGATCCGACGACGACTAAAGAGACCCAGTACTTC
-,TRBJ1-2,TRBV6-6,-,CASEGIHGGYTF,TGTGCCAGTGAGGGGATTCACGGCGGCTACACCTTC
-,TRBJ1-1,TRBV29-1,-,CSVVQENTEAFF,TGCAGCGTTGTACAGGAGAACACTGAAGCTTTCTTT
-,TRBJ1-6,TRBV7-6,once,CASTLGVASPLHF,TGTGCCAGCACTCTCGGGGTGGCTTCACCCCTCCACTTT
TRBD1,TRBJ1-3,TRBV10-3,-,CASSTRQGATGNTIYF,TGTGCCAGCAGTACCCGTCAGGGGGCAACTGGAAACACCATATATTTT
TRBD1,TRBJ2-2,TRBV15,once,CATSRAGTGVTGELFF,TGTGCCACCAGCAGAGCCGGGACAGGGGTCACCGGGGAGCTGTTTTTT
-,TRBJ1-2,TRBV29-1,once,CSVDPTGAGYGYTF,TGCAGCGTTGACCCCACAGGAGCCGGGTATGGCTACACCTTC
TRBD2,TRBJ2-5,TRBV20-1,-,CSANPPGGAAQETQYF,TGCAGTGCTAACCCCCCCGGGGGGGCCGCACAAGAGACCCAGTACTTC
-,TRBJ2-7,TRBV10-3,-,CASRNNYEQYF,TGTGCCAGCAGAAATAATTACGAGCAGTACTTC
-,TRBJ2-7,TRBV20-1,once,CSARDGGRIVSYEQYF,TGCAGTGCTAGAGATGGTGGCAGGATTGTCTCCTACGAGCAGTACTTC